A single sample is the source of the 24 T cell receptor beta chains below, sequenced in a study of blood T cells in healthy people across ages. Using a J-beta primer mix together with a sample-barcoded 5' primer, a second PCR was run for roughly 6 to 12 cycles. TCRdb redid the calling of the 5' RACE reads with MiXCR, one entry per CDR3 protein. The sample yields around 940,000 distinct CDR3 sequences, just over 50% seen once. Sequenced sample: blood. The receptors come from a woman aged 60 to 75 in good health.

The chain uses TRBV24-1 and TRBJ2-3; no definite D call. There are 15 residues in the CDR3. V gave up 9 bases and J gave up 1 base, with 16 bases separating them. CDR1 and CDR2 from the germline V gene are KGHDR and SFDVKD. Written as DNA, the CDR3 is TGTGCCACCTCACCCGGAGCCTTACGCACAGATACGCAGTATTTT. Its protein is CATSPGALRTDTQYF.

This clonotype was detected once. The genes are TRBV11-2 and TRBJ2-6; 7 bases map to TRBD1. The CDR3 has 15 residues. CDR1 is SGHAT and CDR2 is FQNNGV in the germline V gene. V trimming: 6 bases; J trimming: 2 bases; junction bases outside the gene matches: 4. This CDR3 is CASRAQGAGANVLTF. CDR3 DNA sequence: TGTGCCAGCAGAGCCCAGGGGGCTGGGGCCAACGTCCTGACTTTC.

CDR3 region: CSAWGPDRGVDTQYF. In DNA form, the CDR3 reads TGCAGTGCTTGGGGGCCCGACAGGGGGGTCGATACGCAGTATTTT. The chain is built from TRBV20-1 and TRBJ2-3; 9 nucleotides match TRBD1. The J segment lost 6 bases and the V segment lost 5 bases, leaving 12 bases of the junction unmatched. This CDR3 contains 15 residues. Germline assignment: CDR1 DFQATT and CDR2 SNEGSKA (reference sequence).

In nucleotides, the CDR3 is TGTGCCATCAGTCGCTTAGGGGACGCGGATGGGGAGCAGTACTTC. Translation gives CAISRLGDADGEQYF. V is TRBV10-3 and J is TRBJ2-7; D tentatively fits TRBD1 or TRBD2 (5 bases each). The CDR3 is 15 residues long. V was shortened by 5 bases and J by 7 bases, with 21 bases between the two germline ends. Germline values: CDR1 ENHRY, CDR2 SYGVKD.

The rearrangement uses TRBV20-1 and TRBJ2-3, with D possibly TRBD2 on 6 matching bases. Germline V gene data show CDR1 as DFQATT and CDR2 as SNEGSKA (reference sequence). The CDR3 has 13 amino acids. V was trimmed by 2 bases and J by 4 bases, leaving 10 bases between them. The CDR3 DNA reads TGCAGTGCTAGAAAACTAGCAGCAGATACGCAGTATTTT. Translated, it gives CSARKLAADTQYF.

This chain joins TRBV12-3 or TRBV12-4 and TRBJ2-4, with 7 bases identical to TRBD1. With the DNA end fitting TRBJ2-5 better, the J assignment may be wrong. The CDR3 covers 15 residues. The CDR3 loop is CASSHGTEPLETQYF. The CDR3 DNA reads TGTGCCAGCAGCCATGGGACAGAGCCTTTGGAGACCCAGTACTTC.

This clonotype came up a few times. The chain employs TRBV4-1 and TRBJ1-4; 7 positions match TRBD1. V lost 4 bases to trimming and J lost 10 bases; unmatched junction nucleotides: 12. The CDR3 has 15 residues. Per the germline V gene, CDR1 is MGHRA and CDR2 is YSYEKL. DNA of the CDR3: TGCGCCAGCAGCCGAGGGGACAGTACGTTCGGAAAACTGTTTTTT. This codes for CASSRGDSTFGKLFF.

This clonotype has a handful of counts. The chain is built from TRBV15 and TRBJ1-2; D may be TRBD1 (5 bases). V lost 5 bases, J lost 1 base, and 17 bases lay in between. The CDR3 length is 16 residues. Looked up from germline, CDR1 is LNHNV and CDR2 is YYDKDF (reference sequence). The CDR3 sequence: CATSRGRITHNYGYTF. CDR3 DNA sequence: TGTGCCACCAGCCGGGGACGGATTACTCATAACTATGGCTACACCTTC.

This chain joins TRBV20-1 and TRBJ2-1, with 9 bases fitting TRBD1. V shed 6 bases and J 0 bases; nucleotides not matched to a gene: 15. This CDR3 contains 18 residues. Germline V gives CDR1 DFQATT, CDR2 SNEGSKA (reference sequence). The CDR3 here is CSATSPGTGPYSYNEQFF. In DNA form, the CDR3 reads TGCAGTGCCACAAGTCCCGGGACAGGGCCCTACTCCTACAATGAGCAGTTCTTC.

The table lists this clonotype with a few counts. The gene calls are TRBV12-3 or TRBV12-4 and TRBJ1-2, with D tentatively TRBD1 (5 bases). The CDR3 has 13 amino acids. Trimming took 6 bases from V and 6 from J, leaving 14 bases between them. CDR3 in DNA: TGTGCCAGCAGACCTCCCTTAGGGGATGGCTACACCTTC. Protein: CASRPPLGDGYTF.

A few counts support this clonotype. The chain carries TRBV19 and TRBJ2-1; 7 bases map to TRBD2. The CDR3 length is 15 residues. V was pared by 7 bases and J by 8 bases, with 14 bases of the junction left unmatched. Germline V CDR1 and CDR2: LNHDA, SQIVND (reference sequence). CDR3 sequence: CASTVASGYGYEQFF. The CDR3 DNA sequence: TGTGCCAGTACGGTGGCTAGCGGTTATGGGTATGAGCAGTTCTTC.

The V call is TRBV5-5, the J call TRBJ1-5, with a tentative D call TRBD1 (5 bases). Germline CDR1 and CDR2: SGHKS and YYEKEE (reference sequence). The V end lost 5 bases, the J end lost 0 bases, and 12 bases lay between the germline ends. The CDR3 runs to 15 residues. As DNA, the CDR3 is TGTGCCAGCAGTCTGGACACATATAGCAATCAGCCCCAGCATTTT. Amino acids: CASSLDTYSNQPQHF.

The rearrangement uses TRBV7-2 and TRBJ1-2; D gene ambiguous. CDR1 and CDR2 from the germline V gene are SGHTA and FQGNSA. The CDR3 loop spans 14 amino acids. The V end was cut by 9 bases, the J end by 2 bases, with 16 bases between. This CDR3 reads CASQSRATNYGYTF. The CDR3 nucleotides are TGTGCCAGTCAATCCCGGGCGACGAACTATGGCTACACCTTC.

This clonotype was counted only a few times. V and J are TRBV30 and TRBJ2-6, with D perhaps matching TRBD1 (6 bases). CDR1 is GTSNPN, CDR2 SVGIG, per germline (reference sequence). Between the trimmed V and J ends, which lost 8 bases and 5 bases, there was a span of 10 bases. CDR3 length: 12 amino acids. This CDR3 reads CAIRGWANVLTF. CDR3 in DNA: TGTGCCATAAGGGGGTGGGCCAACGTCCTGACTTTC.

This chain connects TRBV11-2 to TRBJ2-4, with 11 bases identical to TRBD2. The germline V gene has CDR1 SGHAT and CDR2 FQNNGV. The CDR3 length is 16 residues. The V gene end was trimmed by 5 bases and the J gene end by 0 bases; junction bases not matched to a gene: 3. The CDR3 protein is CASSLGLAVAKNIQYF. CDR3 DNA sequence: TGTGCCAGCAGCCTGGGACTAGCGGTAGCCAAAAACATTCAGTACTTC.

The genes are TRBV18 and TRBJ2-5; D not resolved. CDR3 size: 14 residues. V was trimmed by 0 bases and J by 1 base, leaving 6 bases between them. Germline CDR1 reads KGHSH; CDR2 reads LQKENI. The CDR3 protein is CASSPPAIQETQYF. DNA for the CDR3: TGTGCCAGCTCACCACCGGCTATCCAAGAGACCCAGTACTTC.

This sequence joins TRBV20-1 and TRBJ2-1; D is perhaps TRBD2 (6 bases). Trimming pared 4 bases from V and 0 bases from J, leaving 10 bases between. Per germline, CDR1 DFQATT and CDR2 SNEGSKA (reference sequence). This CDR3 comprises 14 residues. CDR3 amino acids: CSAISGYSYNEQFF. The CDR3 nucleotides read TGCAGTGCTATAAGCGGGTACTCCTACAATGAGCAGTTCTTC.

The rearrangement links TRBV7-2 to TRBJ1-1, with D hard to call. This CDR3 is built from 14 residues. CDR1 is SGHTA, CDR2 FQGNSA, per germline. Trimming removed 6 bases at V and 0 bases at J, with 11 bases between. The CDR3 DNA reads TGTGCCAGCAGTTCCACCCATATGAACACTGAAGCTTTCTTT. This codes for CASSSTHMNTEAFF.

The CDR3 protein is CARRESSNQPQHF. The CDR3 DNA follows: TGTGCCCGTCGCGAATCATCCAATCAGCCCCAGCATTTT. The V call is TRBV30, the J call TRBJ1-5; D is unresolved. V was trimmed by 8 bases and J by 3 bases, leaving 14 bases between them. Germline loops: CDR1 GTSNPN, CDR2 SVGIG (reference sequence). The CDR3 covers 13 residues.

The chain employs TRBV3-1 and TRBJ2-1; tentatively, D is TRBD2 (6 bases). The J call is doubtful: the DNA matches TRBJ2-7 better. Germline V gives CDR1 LGHDT, CDR2 YNNKEL (reference sequence). This CDR3 has 15 amino acids. The CDR3 region is CASKSTGVSYNEQYF. The CDR3 DNA reads TGTGCCAGCAAATCCACGGGGGTTTCCTACAATGAGCAGTACTTC.

The chain combines TRBV28 with TRBJ2-1; TRBD2 matches at 9 bases. CDR3 length: 16 amino acids. The germline V gene has CDR1 MDHEN and CDR2 SYDVKM. J was trimmed by 7 bases and V by 10 bases; bases with no gene match: 17. The CDR3 nucleotides are TGTGCCACTCAGTTTATGCGGGAGGGCCGGGCAAATGAGCAGTTCTTC. The encoded protein is CATQFMREGRANEQFF.

V is TRBV3-1 and J is TRBJ2-3; weak D call: TRBD2 (6 bases). CDR1 and CDR2 from the germline V gene are LGHDT and YNNKEL (reference sequence). This CDR3 comprises 16 residues. With 4 bases removed from V and 0 bases from J, the gap between germline ends came to 14 bases. CDR3 sequence (DNA): TGTGCCAGCAGCCTTTTGGGCGGGACTAGCACAGATACGCAGTATTTT. This gives the protein CASSLLGGTSTDTQYF.

The chain recombines TRBV4-2 with TRBJ2-5, with 10 bases identical to TRBD1. V dropped 1 base and J dropped 5; count of bases not matched to a gene: 4. CDR1 LGHNA and CDR2 YNFKEQ come from the germline V gene. The CDR3 is 15 amino acids. The CDR3 bases are TGTGCCAGCAGCCAAGTAGGGACAGGGGAGGAGACCCAGTACTTC. Translating it yields CASSQVGTGEETQYF.

This clonotype was picked up one time. The rearrangement uses TRBV2 and TRBJ2-2; D gene uncertain. The CDR3 totals 14 residues. Germline V CDR1 and CDR2: SNHLY, FYNNEI. Trimming shortened V by 6 bases and J by 3 bases, and 11 bases separated the two germline ends. This CDR3 is CASSQNADTGELFF. The CDR3 DNA is TGTGCCAGCAGCCAAAACGCGGACACCGGGGAGCTGTTTTTT.